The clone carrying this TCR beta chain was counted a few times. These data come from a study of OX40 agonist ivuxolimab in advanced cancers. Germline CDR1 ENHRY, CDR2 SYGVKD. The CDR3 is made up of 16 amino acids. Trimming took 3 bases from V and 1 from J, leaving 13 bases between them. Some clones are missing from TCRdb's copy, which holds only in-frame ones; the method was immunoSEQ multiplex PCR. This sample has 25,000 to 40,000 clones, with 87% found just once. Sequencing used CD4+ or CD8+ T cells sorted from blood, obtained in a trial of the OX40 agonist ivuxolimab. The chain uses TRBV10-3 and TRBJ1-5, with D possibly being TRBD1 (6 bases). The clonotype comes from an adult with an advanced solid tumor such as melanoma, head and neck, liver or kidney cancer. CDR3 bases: TGTGCCATCAGTGACCCTGGGACACCCAGCAATCAGCCCCAGCATTTT. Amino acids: CAISDPGTPSNQPQHF.